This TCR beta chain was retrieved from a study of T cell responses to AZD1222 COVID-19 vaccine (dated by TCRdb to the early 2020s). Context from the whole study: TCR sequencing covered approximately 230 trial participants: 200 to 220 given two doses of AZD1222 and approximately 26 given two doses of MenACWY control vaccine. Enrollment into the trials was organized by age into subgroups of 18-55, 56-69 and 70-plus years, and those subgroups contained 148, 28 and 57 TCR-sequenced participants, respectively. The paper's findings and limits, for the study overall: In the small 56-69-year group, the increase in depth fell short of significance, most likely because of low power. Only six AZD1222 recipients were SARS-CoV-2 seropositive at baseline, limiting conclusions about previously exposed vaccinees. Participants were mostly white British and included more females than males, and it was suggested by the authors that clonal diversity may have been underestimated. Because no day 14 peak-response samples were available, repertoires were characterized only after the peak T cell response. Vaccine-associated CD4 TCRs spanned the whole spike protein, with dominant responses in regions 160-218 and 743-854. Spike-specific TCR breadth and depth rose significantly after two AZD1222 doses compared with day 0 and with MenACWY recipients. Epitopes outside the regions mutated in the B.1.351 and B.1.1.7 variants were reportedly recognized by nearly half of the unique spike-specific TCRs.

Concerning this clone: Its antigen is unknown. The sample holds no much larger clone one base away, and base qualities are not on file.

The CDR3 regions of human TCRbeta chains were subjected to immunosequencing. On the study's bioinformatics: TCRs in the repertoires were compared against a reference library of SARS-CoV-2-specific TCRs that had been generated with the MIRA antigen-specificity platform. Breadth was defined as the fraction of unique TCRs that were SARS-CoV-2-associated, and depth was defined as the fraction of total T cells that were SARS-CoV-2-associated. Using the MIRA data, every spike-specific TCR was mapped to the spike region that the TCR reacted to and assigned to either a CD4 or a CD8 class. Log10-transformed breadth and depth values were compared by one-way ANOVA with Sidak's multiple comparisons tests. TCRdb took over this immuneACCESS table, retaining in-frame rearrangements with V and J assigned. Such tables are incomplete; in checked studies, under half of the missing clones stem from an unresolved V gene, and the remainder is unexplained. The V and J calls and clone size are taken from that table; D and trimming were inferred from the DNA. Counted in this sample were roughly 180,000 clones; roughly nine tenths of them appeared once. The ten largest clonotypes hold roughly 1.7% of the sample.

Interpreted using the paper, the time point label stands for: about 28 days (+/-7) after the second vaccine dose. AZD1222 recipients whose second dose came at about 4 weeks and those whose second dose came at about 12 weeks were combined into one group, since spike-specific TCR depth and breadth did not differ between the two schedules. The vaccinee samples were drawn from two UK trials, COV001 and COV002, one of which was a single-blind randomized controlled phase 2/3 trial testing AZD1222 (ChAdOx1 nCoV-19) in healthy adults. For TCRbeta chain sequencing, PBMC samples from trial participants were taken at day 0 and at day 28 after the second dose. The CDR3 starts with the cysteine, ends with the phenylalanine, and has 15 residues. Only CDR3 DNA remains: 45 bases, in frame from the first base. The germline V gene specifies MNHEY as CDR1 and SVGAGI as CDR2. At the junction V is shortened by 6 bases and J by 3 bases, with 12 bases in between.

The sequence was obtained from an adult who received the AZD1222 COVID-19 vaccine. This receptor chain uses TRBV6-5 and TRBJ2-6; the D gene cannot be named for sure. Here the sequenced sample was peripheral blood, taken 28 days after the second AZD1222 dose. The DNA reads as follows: TGTGCCAGCAGCCGATCACAGTATGGGGCCAACGTCCTGACTTTC. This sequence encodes CASSRSQYGANVLTF.